Shown below are 28 T cell receptor beta chains from a single sample sequenced in a study of blood T cell repertoires in COVID-19. The repertoire was sequenced with immunoSEQ multiplex PCR; TCRdb's copy has only in-frame clones and lacks some. The repertoire holds over 400,000 clones, roughly 89% seen once, with roughly 8% in the top ten. Sequencing input: peripheral blood. These receptors all stem from a woman in her 50s with COVID-19, enrolled during active disease.

The chain couples TRBV29-1 to TRBJ1-2; 7 bases line up with TRBD1. The V segment lost 8 bases and the J segment 8 bases; nucleotides outside the gene matches: 11. Germline V lookup: CDR1 SQVTM, CDR2 ANQGSEA. There are 12 residues in the CDR3. The CDR3 DNA reads TGCAGCACAGACAGGGAATCGGGCGGCTACACCTTC. As protein: CSTDRESGGYTF. The entire variable domain, with the rest obtained from reference TRBV29-1 and TRBJ1-2, is as follows: SAVISQKPSRDICQRGTSLTIQCQVDSQVTMMFWYRQQPGQSLTLIATANQGSEATYESGFVIDKFPISRPNLTFSTLTVSNMSPEDSSIYLCSTDRESGGYTFGSGTRLTVV.

V is TRBV4-2 and J is TRBJ2-1; the match to TRBD2 covers 8 bases. The CDR3 spans 17 residues. Trimming took 0 bases from V and 4 from J; bases not matched to a gene: 8. Germline CDR1 LGHNA, CDR2 YNFKEQ. The DNA for the CDR3 is TGTGCCAGCAGCCAAGATGGGGGGACTAGGGGTTACAATGAGCAGTTCTTC. This gives the protein CASSQDGGTRGYNEQFF.

The chain joins TRBV6-5 to TRBJ1-3, with 11 bases lining up with TRBD1. The V and J ends lost 5 bases and 8 bases, in that order; junction bases with no gene match: 5. CDR1 is MNHEY and CDR2 is SVGAGI in the germline V gene. This CDR3 has 14 residues. CDR3 coding DNA: TGTGCCAGCAGTCGGACAGGGGGCTCTGACACCATATATTTT. It codes for CASSRTGGSDTIYF.

The chain employs TRBV25-1 and TRBJ1-2; unclear D gene. The CDR3 loop spans 11 amino acids. Trimming left V 0 bases short and J 8 bases short, with 4 bases between. Germline CDR1 MGHDK, CDR2 SYGVNS. CDR3 DNA sequence: TGTGCCAGCAGTGAATACTTCGGCTACACCTTC. It yields the protein CASSEYFGYTF.

The genes are TRBV18 and TRBJ2-2, with D maybe TRBD2 (5 bases). Germline V gives CDR1 KGHSH, CDR2 LQKENI. V shed 0 bases and J shed 4 bases, with 15 bases lying between them. The CDR3 consists of 17 residues. In DNA, the CDR3 is TGTGCCAGCTCACCACCAGGACTCAAGGAGAGCACCGGGGAGCTGTTTTTT. Translation gives CASSPPGLKESTGELFF.

The V and J genes are TRBV6-5 and TRBJ1-1, with 10 positions matching TRBD1. Germline V gives CDR1 MNHEY, CDR2 SVGAGI. With V trimmed by 6 bases and J by 0 bases, 4 bases remained unmatched. The CDR3 totals 15 residues. CDR3 protein: CASRRTGGLNTEAFF. The DNA for the CDR3 is TGTGCCAGCAGAAGGACAGGGGGGCTGAACACTGAAGCTTTCTTT.

The J gene is TRBJ1-2, the V gene TRBV18; perhaps TRBD1 as D (6 bases). CDR1 KGHSH and CDR2 LQKENI come from the germline V gene. CDR3 length: 13 residues. The V gene lost 5 bases and the J gene lost 8 bases, with 15 bases spanning the gap. The CDR3 protein is CASSVEQGHGYTF. CDR3 nucleotides: TGTGCCAGCTCAGTCGAACAGGGACACGGCTACACCTTC.

This chain uses TRBV6-5 with TRBJ1-1; possibly TRBD1 for D (5 bases). The CDR3 runs 14 residues. Germline V gene data show CDR1 as MNHEY and CDR2 as SVGAGI. The V end lost 4 bases, the J end lost 6 bases, and 15 bases lay between the germline ends. CDR3 loop: CASSSAWGESEAFF. The DNA of the CDR3 is TGTGCCAGCAGTTCCGCCTGGGGGGAGTCTGAAGCTTTCTTT.

With regard to this clone: The same CDR3 is also encoded by other DNA sequences in this sample. This chain joins TRBV12-3 or TRBV12-4 and TRBJ2-7; D is unclear. The CDR3 length is 12 residues. V was cut by 2 bases and J by 3 bases, with 5 bases left in between. This CDR3 is CASSLSVYEQYF. The CDR3 DNA follows: TGTGCCAGCAGTTTATCAGTCTACGAGCAGTACTTC.

The chain carries TRBV5-1 and TRBJ2-1; TRBD1 is a possible D gene (5 bases). CDR3 length: 16 residues. With 5 bases removed from V and 0 bases from J, the gap between germline ends came to 15 bases. CDR1 and CDR2 (germline): SGHRS, YFSETQ. DNA for the CDR3: TGCGCCAGCAGTCAGAGTTTTAGGGGCTCCTACAATGAGCAGTTCTTC. This codes for CASSQSFRGSYNEQFF.

The chain has TRBV6-5 and TRBJ1-1; D remains ambiguous. The CDR3 length is 14 residues. Trimming shortened V by 3 bases and J by 0 bases, and 8 bases separated the two germline ends. CDR1 and CDR2 (germline): MNHEY, SVGAGI. The chain's CDR3 is CASSYRLMNTEAFF. CDR3 coding DNA: TGTGCCAGCAGTTATCGACTGATGAACACTGAAGCTTTCTTT.

The chain is built from TRBV7-3 and TRBJ2-3; 12 bases align to TRBD2. The J segment lost 5 bases and the V segment lost 5 bases, leaving 17 bases of the junction unmatched. Germline V gene sequence: CDR1 SGHTA, CDR2 FQGTGA. The CDR3 sequence is 19 residues long. The CDR3 reads CASSPRALAGGPGGDTQYF. The CDR3 DNA is TGTGCCAGCAGCCCCAGGGCCCTAGCGGGGGGGCCGGGTGGAGATACGCAGTATTTT.

The V and J genes are TRBV11-2 and TRBJ2-3, with D unresolved. This CDR3 is built from 14 residues. Germline V gene sequence: CDR1 SGHAT, CDR2 FQNNGV. The germline V and J ends were trimmed by 1 base and 5 bases, with 10 bases remaining between them. The DNA of the CDR3 is TGTGCCAGCAGCTTAGGGCCGACGGGAGATACGCAGTATTTT. This encodes CASSLGPTGDTQYF.

This clone was recorded a few times. This sequence joins TRBV27 and TRBJ1-6, with D possibly being TRBD1 (5 bases). Per germline, CDR1 MNHEY and CDR2 SMNVEV (reference sequence). The CDR3 runs to 19 residues. Trimming pared 4 bases from V and 2 bases from J, leaving 21 bases between. The CDR3 DNA follows: TGTGCCAGCAGTTCCCCGGGACTCCAGGCTTTAGCCTATAATTCACCCCTCCACTTT. As protein: CASSSPGLQALAYNSPLHF.

V is TRBV12-3 or TRBV12-4 and J is TRBJ2-2; a weak D match, TRBD1 (6 bases). This CDR3 is built from 13 residues. Trimming pared 7 bases from V and 6 bases from J, leaving 12 bases between. The CDR3 sequence is CASILRGSGELFF. CDR3 nucleotides: TGTGCCAGCATCCTAAGGGGGTCCGGGGAGCTGTTTTTT.

J is TRBJ1-5 and V is TRBV6-5, with D possibly TRBD1 on 5 matching bases. The V gene's germline CDR1 is MNHEY and CDR2 SVGAGI. The CDR3 spans 13 residues. Trimming stripped 7 bases from V and 13 bases from J, with 20 bases between. The CDR3 loop is CASNPSPGGEQHF. CDR3 coding DNA: TGTGCCAGCAATCCGTCCCCGGGGGGGGAGCAGCATTTT.

V usage is TRBV12-3 or TRBV12-4 and J usage is TRBJ1-1; D remains ambiguous. Trimming took off 6 bases at V and 0 bases at J, with 5 bases between the two ends. This CDR3 has 12 amino acids. The CDR3 sequence is CASRRVNTEAFF. The CDR3 nucleotides are TGTGCCAGCAGACGGGTGAACACTGAAGCTTTCTTT.

The chain employs TRBV5-1 and TRBJ1-1, with 11 bases lining up with TRBD1. Germline CDR1 is SGHRS and CDR2 is YFSETQ. This CDR3 has 16 residues. Trimming cost V 3 bases and J 1 base; bases outside gene matches: 5. CDR3 loop: CASSSFGQGANTEAFF. In DNA, the CDR3 is TGCGCCAGCAGCTCATTCGGACAGGGGGCGAACACTGAAGCTTTCTTT.

The chain recombines TRBV23-1 with TRBJ2-5; TRBD2 agrees at 9 bases. TRBV23-1 is given ORF status, its function remaining uncertain. The trim removed 0 bases at V and 1 base at J, leaving 6 bases unmatched. This CDR3 region has 17 residues. CDR3 bases: TGCGCCAGCAGTCAATCGGCTAGCGGGGTCTCCCAAGAGACCCAGTACTTC. This encodes CASSQSASGVSQETQYF.

The chain couples TRBV5-6 to TRBJ2-7; 8 bases map to TRBD1. Trimming at V came to 4 bases and at J to 2 bases, leaving 8 bases not matched to a gene. Germline CDR1 is SGHDT and CDR2 is YYEEEE. The length of the CDR3 is 15 residues. Written as DNA, the CDR3 is TGTGCCAGCAGCGTTGGGACAGGACCTACCTACGAGCAGTACTTC. Translated: CASSVGTGPTYEQYF.

This chain uses TRBV5-4 with TRBJ1-2, with 10 bases aligning to TRBD1. Per germline, CDR1 SGHNT and CDR2 YYREEE (reference sequence). This CDR3 contains 15 residues. The J segment lost 4 bases and the V segment lost 0 bases, leaving 3 bases of the junction unmatched. CDR3 residues: CASSLGGQGSYGYTF. For the CDR3, the DNA is TGTGCCAGCAGCTTGGGGGGACAGGGGTCCTATGGCTACACCTTC.

The rearrangement joins TRBV20-1 to TRBJ2-7, with 7 bases matching TRBD1. Germline V gene lookup returns CDR1 DFQATT and CDR2 SNEGSKA (reference sequence). V trimming: 6 bases; J trimming: 5 bases; junction bases outside the gene matches: 4. The CDR3 is made up of 11 amino acids. CDR3 bases: TGCAGTGCCAAGGGACAGAACGAGCAGTACTTC. The encoded protein is CSAKGQNEQYF.

This clone was recorded only once. The chain has TRBV4-1 and TRBJ1-2; 7 nucleotides line up with TRBD1. After removal of 6 bases from V and 2 bases from J, the junction contained 12 bases not matched to a gene. This CDR3 has 16 residues. The V gene's germline CDR1 is MGHRA and CDR2 YSYEKL. CDR3 sequence: CASSQSSTGRNYGYTF. The CDR3 DNA is TGCGCCAGCAGTCAATCCTCGACAGGGAGGAACTATGGCTACACCTTC.

This clone was detected once. V gene TRBV12-3 or TRBV12-4 combines with J gene TRBJ1-2, with a weak D call TRBD1 (5 bases). The CDR3 runs 13 residues. V was cut by 6 bases and J by 7 bases, with 15 bases left in between. The CDR3 loop is CASRTTVDSGYTF. The CDR3 nucleotides read TGTGCCAGCAGAACGACTGTCGACAGTGGCTACACCTTC.

V and J are TRBV6-5 and TRBJ2-7; TRBD1 matches 7 bases. CDR3 length equals 14 residues. From germline, CDR1 is MNHEY and CDR2 SVGAGI. J gave up 1 base and V 5 bases, and 5 bases lay outside the gene matches. As DNA, the CDR3 is TGTGCCAGCAGTACCCGACAGGGATCCTACGAGCAGTACTTC. Its protein is CASSTRQGSYEQYF.

The rearrangement links TRBV9 to TRBJ1-2, with 7 bases identical to TRBD1. The CDR3 length is 12 residues. Trimming at V came to 4 bases and at J to 8 bases, leaving 5 bases not matched to a gene. Germline CDR1 and CDR2: SGDLS and YYNGEE. CDR3 sequence reads: CASSRWTGGYTF. CDR3 in DNA: TGTGCCAGCAGCAGATGGACAGGCGGCTACACCTTC.

The V and J genes are TRBV24-1 and TRBJ2-4; TRBD1 aligns across 9 bases. Germline V lookup: CDR1 KGHDR, CDR2 SFDVKD. There are 17 residues in the CDR3. The trim removed 2 bases at V and 3 bases at J, leaving 7 bases unmatched. As DNA, the CDR3 is TGTGCCACCAGTGATTCCGGGACAGGGACAGACAAAAACATTCAGTACTTC. The encoded protein is CATSDSGTGTDKNIQYF.

The genes are TRBV7-8 and TRBJ2-6; the match to TRBD1 covers 8 bases. This CDR3 is 16 amino acids long. V dropped 2 bases and J dropped 4; count of bases not matched to a gene: 4. Per germline, CDR1 SGHVS and CDR2 FQNEAQ. The CDR3 here is CASSLQGAIGANVLTF. The CDR3 DNA reads TGTGCCAGCAGCTTACAGGGGGCAATAGGGGCCAACGTCCTGACTTTC.